The following is a T cell receptor beta chain sequence with its context. This sample stems from a study of blood T cell repertoires in COVID-19. The overall study: Material from acute and convalescent COVID-19 was sourced from the United States, Italy and Spain.

Per the original methods: Estimates of nucleated cell counts were drawn from the amplification of reference gene primers. Profiled with immunoSEQ multiplex PCR; TCRdb holds only in-frame clones, not every one. The V and J calls and the clone size are those of that table, but D and trimming were determined from the DNA. The sample records a few hundred thousand clones, 90% being singletons. Losses at the gene ends were 4 bases for V and 1 base for J; bases not matched to a gene: 6. The V gene's germline CDR1 is MNHEY and CDR2 SVGAGI. This CDR3 contains 15 residues. Source material: PBMCs or T cells enriched from blood (not recorded which). This receptor was taken from a woman under 30 with acute COVID-19. This chain uses TRBV6-5 with TRBJ1-1; 7 bases align to TRBD1. CDR3 sequence (DNA): TGTGCCAGCAGTTCGCTAGGGGGCGGGAACACTGAAGCTTTCTTT. Translating gives CASSSLGGGNTEAFF.